The clone carrying this T cell receptor beta chain came up a few times. This CDR3 is built from 16 residues. Losses at the gene ends were 6 bases for V and 0 bases for J; bases not matched to a gene: 8. The germline V gene encodes CDR1 MNHNY and CDR2 SVGAGI (reference sequence). Unfractionated whole blood yielded total RNA. This sample stems from a study of human T cells and chemical hapten exposure. The library tagged individual cDNA molecules with unique molecular identifiers. MiXCR, applied by TCRdb to the reads, yields one record per CDR3 protein. The table includes about 120,000 distinct CDR3 sequences, 8.5% to 9% detected once.

The chain couples TRBV6-6 to TRBJ2-1; TRBD1 matches at 7 bases. The sequence was collected from a human donor in good health. Some clones in this sample may be carry-over from other donors' samples. The specimen sequenced was whole blood. This chain's CDR3 is CASRGRDSPSYNEQFF. The CDR3 region has the DNA TGTGCCAGCAGGGGACGGGACAGCCCCTCCTACAATGAGCAGTTCTTC.